The sequence of this T cell receptor (beta chain) was determined in a study of blood T cell repertoires in COVID-19. Turning to the study itself: COVID-19 samples from acute and convalescent phases originated in the United States, Italy and Spain. PBMCs, B-cell-depleted T cells, or T cells provided the cDNA or gDNA that made up the material.

Seattle participants joined during active infection and were tracked over time. Trimming stripped 2 bases from V and 4 bases from J, with 5 bases between. The CDR3 is 13 residues long. Germline V CDR1 and CDR2: MRHNA, SNTAGT. Per the original data handling: Reference gene primer amplification in the assay estimated nucleated cell counts. TCRdb's copy holds only in-frame clones and misses some; the assay was immunoSEQ multiplex PCR. The V and J calls and clone size come from that table; D and trimming were worked out from the DNA. The sample consists of around 400,000 clones, 87% of them appearing once.

Source material: peripheral blood. This chain joins TRBV6-4 and TRBJ2-2; no clear D. This clonotype was sampled from an older woman with COVID-19, enrolled during active disease. CDR3 DNA: TGTGCCAGCAGTGACACGAGCACCGGGGAGCTGTTTTTT. It yields the protein CASSDTSTGELFF.